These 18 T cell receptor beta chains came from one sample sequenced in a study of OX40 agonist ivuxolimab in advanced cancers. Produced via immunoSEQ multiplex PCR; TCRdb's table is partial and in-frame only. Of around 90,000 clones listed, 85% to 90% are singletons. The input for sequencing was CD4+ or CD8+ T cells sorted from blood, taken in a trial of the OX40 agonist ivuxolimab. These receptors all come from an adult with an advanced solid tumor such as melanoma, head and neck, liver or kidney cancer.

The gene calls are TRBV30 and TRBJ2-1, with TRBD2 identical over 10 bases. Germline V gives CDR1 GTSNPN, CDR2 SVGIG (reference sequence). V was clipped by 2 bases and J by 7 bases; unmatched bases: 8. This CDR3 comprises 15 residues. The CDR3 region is CAWSSGLAAQNEQFF. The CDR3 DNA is TGTGCCTGGAGTTCCGGACTAGCGGCGCAAAATGAGCAGTTCTTC.

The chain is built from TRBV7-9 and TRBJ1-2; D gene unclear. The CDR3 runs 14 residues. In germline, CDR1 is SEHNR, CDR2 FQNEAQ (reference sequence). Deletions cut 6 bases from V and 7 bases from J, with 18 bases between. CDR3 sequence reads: CASSQSRDLVGYTF. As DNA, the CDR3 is TGTGCCAGCAGTCAATCAAGGGATTTGGTTGGCTACACCTTC.

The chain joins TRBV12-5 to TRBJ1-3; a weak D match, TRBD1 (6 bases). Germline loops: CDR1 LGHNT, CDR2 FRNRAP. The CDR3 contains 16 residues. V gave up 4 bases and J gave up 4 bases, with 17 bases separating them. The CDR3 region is CASGSPNREVGNTIYF. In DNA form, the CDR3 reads TGTGCTAGTGGTTCTCCTAACAGGGAAGTAGGAAACACCATATATTTT.

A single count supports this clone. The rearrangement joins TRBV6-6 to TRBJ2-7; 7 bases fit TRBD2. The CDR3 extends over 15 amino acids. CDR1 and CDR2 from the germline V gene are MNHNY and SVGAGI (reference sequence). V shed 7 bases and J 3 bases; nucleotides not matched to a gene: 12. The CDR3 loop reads CASTNSRGGDYEQYF. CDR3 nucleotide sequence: TGTGCCAGCACCAACTCTCGGGGAGGGGACTACGAGCAGTACTTC.

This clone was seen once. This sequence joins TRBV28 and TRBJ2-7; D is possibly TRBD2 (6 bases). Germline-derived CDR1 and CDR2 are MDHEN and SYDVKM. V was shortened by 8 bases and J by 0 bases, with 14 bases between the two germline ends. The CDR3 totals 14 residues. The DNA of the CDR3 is TGTGCCAGCGATCATGGGGGGAGCTCCTACGAGCAGTACTTC. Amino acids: CASDHGGSSYEQYF.

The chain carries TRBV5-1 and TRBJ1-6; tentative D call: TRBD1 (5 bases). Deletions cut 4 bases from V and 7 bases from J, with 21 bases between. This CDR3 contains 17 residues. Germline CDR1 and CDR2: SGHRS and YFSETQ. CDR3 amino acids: CASSPTVVAGSNSPLHF. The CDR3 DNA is TGCGCCAGCAGCCCCACGGTTGTGGCAGGGTCGAATTCACCCCTCCACTTT.

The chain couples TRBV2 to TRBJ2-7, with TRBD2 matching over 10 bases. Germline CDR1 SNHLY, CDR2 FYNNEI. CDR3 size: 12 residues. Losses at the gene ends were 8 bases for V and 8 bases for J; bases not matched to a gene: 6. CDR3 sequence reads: CASGTSASKQYF. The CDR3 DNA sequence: TGTGCCAGCGGGACTAGCGCCTCGAAGCAGTACTTC.

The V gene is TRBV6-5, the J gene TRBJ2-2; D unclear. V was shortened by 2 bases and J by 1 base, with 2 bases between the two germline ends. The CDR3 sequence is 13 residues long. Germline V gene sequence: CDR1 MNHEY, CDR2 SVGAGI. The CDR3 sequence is CASSYVNTGELFF. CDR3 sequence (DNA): TGTGCCAGCAGTTACGTGAACACCGGGGAGCTGTTTTTT.

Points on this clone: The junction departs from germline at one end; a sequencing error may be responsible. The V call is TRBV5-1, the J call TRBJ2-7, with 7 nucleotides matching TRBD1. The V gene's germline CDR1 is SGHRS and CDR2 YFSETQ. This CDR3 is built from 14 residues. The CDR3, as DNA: TGTGCCAGCAGACCGAGGGGACAGAACTACGAGCAGTACTTC. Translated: CASRPRGQNYEQYF.

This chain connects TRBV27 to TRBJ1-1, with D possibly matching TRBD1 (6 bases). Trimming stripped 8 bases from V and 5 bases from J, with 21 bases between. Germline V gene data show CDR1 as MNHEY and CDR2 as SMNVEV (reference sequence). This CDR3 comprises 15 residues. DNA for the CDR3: TGTGCCAGCCGTTCCCTGGGACACCTGACTACTGAAGCTTTCTTT. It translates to CASRSLGHLTTEAFF.

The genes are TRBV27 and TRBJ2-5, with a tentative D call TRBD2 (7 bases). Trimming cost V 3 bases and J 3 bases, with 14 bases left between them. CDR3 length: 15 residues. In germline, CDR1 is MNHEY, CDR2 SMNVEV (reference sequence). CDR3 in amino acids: CASSFFGGREETQYF. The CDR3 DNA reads TGTGCCAGCAGTTTCTTCGGGGGGCGCGAAGAGACCCAGTACTTC.

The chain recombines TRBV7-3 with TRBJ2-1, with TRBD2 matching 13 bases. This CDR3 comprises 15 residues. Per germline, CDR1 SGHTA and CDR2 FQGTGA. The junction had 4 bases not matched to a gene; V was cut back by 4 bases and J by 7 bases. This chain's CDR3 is CASSSGLAGNNEQFF. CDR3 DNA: TGTGCCAGCAGCTCGGGACTAGCGGGAAATAATGAGCAGTTCTTC.

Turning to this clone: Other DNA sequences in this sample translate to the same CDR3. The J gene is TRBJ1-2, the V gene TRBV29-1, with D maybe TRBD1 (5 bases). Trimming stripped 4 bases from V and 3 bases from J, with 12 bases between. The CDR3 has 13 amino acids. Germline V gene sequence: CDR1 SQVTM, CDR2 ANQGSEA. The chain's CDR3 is CSVVTGADYGYTF. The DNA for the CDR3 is TGCAGCGTTGTAACCGGGGCCGACTATGGCTACACCTTC.

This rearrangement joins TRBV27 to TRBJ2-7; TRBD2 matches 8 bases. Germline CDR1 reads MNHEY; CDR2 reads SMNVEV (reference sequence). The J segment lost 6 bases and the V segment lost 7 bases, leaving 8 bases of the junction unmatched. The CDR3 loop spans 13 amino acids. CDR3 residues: CASTALAGAEQYF. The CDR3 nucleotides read TGTGCCAGCACTGCGCTAGCGGGTGCCGAGCAGTACTTC.

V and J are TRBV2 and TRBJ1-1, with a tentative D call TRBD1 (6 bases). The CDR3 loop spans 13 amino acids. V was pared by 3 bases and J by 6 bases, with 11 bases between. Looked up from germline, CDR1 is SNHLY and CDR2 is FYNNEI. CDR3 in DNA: TGTGCCAGCAGTGACAGGGAGGGGGCTGAAGCTTTCTTT. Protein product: CASSDREGAEAFF.

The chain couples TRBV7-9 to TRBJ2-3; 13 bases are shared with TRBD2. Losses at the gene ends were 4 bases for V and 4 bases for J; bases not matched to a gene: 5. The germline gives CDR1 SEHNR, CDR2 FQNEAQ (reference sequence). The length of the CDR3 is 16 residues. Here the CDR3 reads CASSSWTSGSSDTQYF. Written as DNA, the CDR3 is TGTGCCAGCAGCTCATGGACTAGCGGGAGCTCAGATACGCAGTATTTT.

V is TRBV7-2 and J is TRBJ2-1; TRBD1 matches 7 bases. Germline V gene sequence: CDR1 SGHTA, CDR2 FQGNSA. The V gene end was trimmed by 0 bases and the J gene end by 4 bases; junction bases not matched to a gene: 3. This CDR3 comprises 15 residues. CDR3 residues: CASSLARTGYNEQFF. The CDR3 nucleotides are TGTGCCAGCAGCTTAGCTAGGACAGGATACAATGAGCAGTTCTTC.

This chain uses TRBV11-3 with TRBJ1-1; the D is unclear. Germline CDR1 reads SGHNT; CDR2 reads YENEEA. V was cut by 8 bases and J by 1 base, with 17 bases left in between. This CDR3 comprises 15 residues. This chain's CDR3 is CASGLSYPGNTEAFF. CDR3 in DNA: TGTGCCAGCGGCCTGAGTTATCCGGGGAACACTGAAGCTTTCTTT.